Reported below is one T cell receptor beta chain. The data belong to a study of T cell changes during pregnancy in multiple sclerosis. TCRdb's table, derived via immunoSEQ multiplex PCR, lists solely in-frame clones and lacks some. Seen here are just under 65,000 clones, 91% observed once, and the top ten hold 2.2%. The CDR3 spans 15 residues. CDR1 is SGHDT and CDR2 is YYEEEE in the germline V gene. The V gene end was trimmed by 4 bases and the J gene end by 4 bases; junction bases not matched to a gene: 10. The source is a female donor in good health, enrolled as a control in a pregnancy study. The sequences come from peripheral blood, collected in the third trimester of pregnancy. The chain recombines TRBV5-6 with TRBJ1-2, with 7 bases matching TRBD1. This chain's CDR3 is CASSGGTAGVYGYTF. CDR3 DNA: TGTGCCAGCAGCGGCGGGACAGCCGGCGTCTATGGCTACACCTTC.